The T cell receptor beta chain under discussion was sequenced for a study of blood T cell repertoires in COVID-19. The wider study: From T cells, B-cell-depleted T cells, or PBMCs came the material, which was cDNA or gDNA.

This CDR3 contains 16 residues. The germline V gene has CDR1 MNHEY and CDR2 SVGAGI. V gave up 2 bases and J gave up 7 bases; unmatched junction bases: 11. Method: immunoSEQ multiplex PCR; TCRdb's copy keeps in-frame clones and lacks some. The data hold about 180,000 clones, with approximately 90% observed a single time. This clone has a single count. The origin of this receptor is a woman in her thirties with active or convalescent COVID-19. The chain couples TRBV6-5 to TRBJ2-7, with 10 nucleotides matching TRBD2. Material for sequencing was peripheral blood. CDR3 DNA sequence: TGTGCCAGCAGTTACGCGCGGAGCGGGAGGGCGGGAGAGCAGTACTTC. As protein: CASSYARSGRAGEQYF.